This TCR beta chain was captured by sequencing in a study of T cell responses to AZD1222 COVID-19 vaccine. Study-level results: Per reports, nearly half of all spike-specific TCRs target regions that are unmutated in variants.

A single count supports this clone. The antigen remains unidentified. Generated by immunoSEQ multiplex PCR, the TCRdb table keeps only in-frame clones and is missing some. The profile covers 90,000 to 120,000 clones, with about 92% appearing a single time and about 1.2% taken by the ten largest. V lost 4 bases and J 5 bases, leaving 18 bases between the germline ends. CDR1 and CDR2 from the germline V gene are SGHDN and FVKESK. This CDR3 has 15 residues. The clonotype originates from an adult in good health. This material consisted of peripheral blood, taken on day 0 of AZD1222 vaccination. The chain carries TRBV14 and TRBJ2-7; D is perhaps TRBD2 (6 bases). The CDR3 here is CASSPMEGQGHEQYF. DNA for the CDR3: TGTGCCAGCAGCCCTATGGAGGGTCAGGGCCACGAGCAGTACTTC.